This T cell receptor (beta chain) was captured in a study of siplizumab effects on memory and regulatory T cells. Study observations and caveats: Mappable alloreactive CD4+ clones were on average around 69% Treg-derived with siplizumab, 26.9% in controls. Apparently key alloresponse contributors, naive T cells also seemed more diverse than memory cells. No assignable naive or memory phenotype existed for roughly 75-95% of proliferating CD4+ or CD8+ clones.

This clone appeared a few times. Antigen: not known. CDR3 length: 14 residues. V shed 4 bases and J shed 0 bases, with 4 bases lying between them. Germline V gene sequence: CDR1 MNHEY, CDR2 SVGAGI. Assay used: immunoSEQ multiplex PCR; TCRdb lists only in-frame clones, some missing. The table records roughly 80,000 clones, roughly 90% of them present only once. Sequenced material: Tregs sorted from blood. The clonotype originates from a human donor in good health. This chain joins TRBV6-5 and TRBJ2-6; D is ambiguous. As DNA, the CDR3 is TGTGCCAGCAGTTTAATCTCTGGGGCCAACGTCCTGACTTTC. Protein: CASSLISGANVLTF.